The 7 T cell receptor beta chains presented below share a single source sample, sequenced in a study of cytomegalovirus exposure and HLA in healthy donors. Primers for the PCR totalled 60 Vbeta and 13 Jbeta. Sequencing was performed with immunoSEQ multiplex PCR; in TCRdb, only in-frame clones are kept and a portion is missing. The data hold about 140,000 clones, with about two thirds observed a single time. The source material was PBMCs. The receptor source for this set is a man aged 45 to 65 in good health and CMV-seropositive.

This clone was counted between two and nine times. The chain recombines TRBV4-2 with TRBJ2-7; D may be TRBD2 (5 bases). CDR1 is LGHNA and CDR2 is YNFKEQ in the germline V gene. Trimming stripped 2 bases from V and 3 bases from J, with 20 bases between. This CDR3 has 17 amino acids. DNA for the CDR3: TGTGCCAGCAGCCAAAACTCAATGGGTTCGGGGTTCTACGAGCAGTACTTC. It yields the protein CASSQNSMGSGFYEQYF.

In DNA, the CDR3 is TGTGCCAGCAAGGGGGACAGGAGATTCACAGATACGCAGTATTTT. Amino acids: CASKGDRRFTDTQYF. The chain carries TRBV6-5 and TRBJ2-3; 8 bases are a match to TRBD1. V was clipped by 7 bases and J by 2 bases; unmatched bases: 8. Germline CDR1 is MNHEY and CDR2 is SVGAGI. The CDR3 has 15 residues.

This clone has just a few counts. The rearrangement joins TRBV7-6 to TRBJ1-3; D is ambiguous. This CDR3 has 14 residues. Trimming took off 0 bases at V and 0 bases at J, with 3 bases between the two ends. Per the germline V gene, CDR1 is SGHVS and CDR2 is FNYEAQ. CDR3 DNA: TGTGCCAGCAGCTTAGCGGCCTCTGGAAACACCATATATTTT. This translates into CASSLAASGNTIYF.

The rearrangement joins TRBV5-1 to TRBJ2-7; 12 nucleotides agree with TRBD2. Germline V CDR1 and CDR2: SGHRS, YFSETQ. This CDR3 contains 15 residues. V was pared by 6 bases and J by 5 bases, with 9 bases of the junction left unmatched. The CDR3 sequence: CASTPVTSGSHEQYF. In nucleotides, the CDR3 is TGCGCCAGCACCCCGGTGACTAGCGGGAGCCACGAGCAGTACTTC. Combining the CDR3 with reference TRBV5-1 and TRBJ2-7 gives the whole variable domain KAGVTQTPRYLIKTRGQQVTLSCSPISGHRSVSWYQQTPGQGLQFLFEYFSETQRNKGNFPGRFSGRQFSNSRSEMNVSTLELGDSALYLCASTPVTSGSHEQYFGPGTRLTVT.

The genes are TRBV7-2 and TRBJ2-3; D is ambiguous. This CDR3 is 12 amino acids long. Trimming took off 6 bases at V and 5 bases at J, with 9 bases between the two ends. From germline, CDR1 is SGHTA and CDR2 FQGNSA. CDR3 bases: TGTGCCAGCAGATCTAGAGGAGATACGCAGTATTTT. Translation: CASRSRGDTQYF.

The V gene is TRBV19, the J gene TRBJ1-5; TRBD1 matches 8 bases. Trimming cost V 3 bases and J 3 bases; bases outside gene matches: 13. The CDR3 has 18 residues. Germline V CDR1 and CDR2: LNHDA, SQIVND (reference sequence). The CDR3 reads CASSIGVLGTGLNQPQHF. The CDR3 DNA sequence: TGTGCCAGTAGTATCGGTGTGTTGGGGACAGGACTCAATCAGCCCCAGCATTTT.

V is TRBV6-6 and J is TRBJ2-3; D is perhaps TRBD1 (6 bases). The CDR3 has 15 amino acids. Germline V gene data show CDR1 as MNHNY and CDR2 as SVGAGI (reference sequence). V was cut by 6 bases and J by 0 bases, with 13 bases left in between. The CDR3 here is CASSPTGSSTDTQYF. CDR3 DNA: TGTGCCAGCAGCCCTACAGGGTCTAGCACAGATACGCAGTATTTT.